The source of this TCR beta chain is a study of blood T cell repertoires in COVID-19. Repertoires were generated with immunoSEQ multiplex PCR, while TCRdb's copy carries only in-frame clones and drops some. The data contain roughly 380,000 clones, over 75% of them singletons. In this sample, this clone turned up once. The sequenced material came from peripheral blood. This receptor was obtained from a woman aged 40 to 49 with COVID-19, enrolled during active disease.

The CDR3 spells CASSYRLAGIALTGELFF. CDR3 DNA sequence: TGTGCCAGCAGCTACCGACTAGCTGGAATTGCCCTCACCGGGGAGCTGTTTTTT. J is TRBJ2-2 and V is TRBV11-2, with 7 bases that match TRBD2. V gave up 4 bases and J gave up 4 bases; unmatched junction bases: 15. The CDR3 has 18 residues. Germline CDR1 and CDR2: SGHAT and FQNNGV. Combining the CDR3 with reference TRBV11-2 and TRBJ2-2 gives the whole variable domain EAGVAQSPRYKIIEKRQSVAFWCNPISGHATLYWYQQILGQGPKLLIQFQNNGVVDDSQLPKDRFSAERLKGVDSTLKIQPAKLEDSAVYLCASSYRLAGIALTGELFFGEGSRLTVL.